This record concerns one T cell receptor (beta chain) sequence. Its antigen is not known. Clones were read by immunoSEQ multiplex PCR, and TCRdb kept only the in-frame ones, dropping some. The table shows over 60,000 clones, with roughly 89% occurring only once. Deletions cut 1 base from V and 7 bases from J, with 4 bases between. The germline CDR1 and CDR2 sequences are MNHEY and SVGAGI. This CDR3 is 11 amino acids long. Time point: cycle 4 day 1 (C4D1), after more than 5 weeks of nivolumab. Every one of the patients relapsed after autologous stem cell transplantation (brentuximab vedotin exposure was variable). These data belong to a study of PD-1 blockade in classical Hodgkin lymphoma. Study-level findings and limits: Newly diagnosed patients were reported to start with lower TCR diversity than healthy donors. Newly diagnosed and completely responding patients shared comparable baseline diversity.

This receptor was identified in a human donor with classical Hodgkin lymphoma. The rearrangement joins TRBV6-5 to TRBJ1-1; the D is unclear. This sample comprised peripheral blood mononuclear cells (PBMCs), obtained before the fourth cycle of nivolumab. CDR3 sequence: CASSYWGEAFF. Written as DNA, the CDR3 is TGTGCCAGCAGTTACTGGGGTGAAGCTTTCTTT.